Presented here are 5 T cell receptor beta chains from one specimen sequenced in a study of blood T cells in healthy people across ages. A J-beta primer mix and a sample-barcoded 5' primer were used in a second PCR of about 7 to 12 cycles. TCRdb ran MiXCR on the 5' RACE reads and lists one entry per CDR3 protein. Among roughly 700,000 distinct CDR3 sequences listed, about 52% were seen once. Source material: blood. The receptors derive from a woman aged 55-69 years in good health.

The rearrangement joins TRBV3-1 to TRBJ2-7; 7 bases are a match to TRBD2. Trimming cost V 4 bases and J 7 bases; bases outside gene matches: 10. Germline V CDR1 and CDR2: LGHDT, YNNKEL (reference sequence). The CDR3 loop spans 14 amino acids. CDR3 region: CASSRSGTNNEQYF. CDR3 DNA: TGTGCCAGCAGCCGGAGCGGGACCAACAATGAGCAGTACTTC.

As to this clonotype: Possible read error: a much larger clone is one base away. The J gene is TRBJ2-7, the V gene TRBV27; a weak D match, TRBD2 (6 bases). The V end lost 3 bases, the J end lost 7 bases, and 10 bases lay between the germline ends. Germline values: CDR1 MNHEY, CDR2 SMNVEV (reference sequence). The CDR3 consists of 12 residues. The CDR3 here is CASSLGEEEQYF. In DNA form, the CDR3 reads TGTGCCAGCAGTTTGGGGGAGGAGGAGCAGTACTTC.

Here the CDR3 reads CAIRTTGELFF. The DNA for the CDR3 is TGTGCCATCAGAACCACCGGGGAGCTGTTTTTT. The V call is TRBV10-3, the J call TRBJ2-2; no clear D gene. CDR1 is ENHRY, CDR2 SYGVKD, per germline. Between the trimmed V and J ends, which lost 6 bases and 4 bases, there was a span of 3 bases. The CDR3 sequence is 11 residues long.

In its sample, this clonotype was seen many times. The chain couples TRBV7-2 to TRBJ2-1; D unclear. The germline CDR1 and CDR2 sequences are SGHTA and FQGNSA. Trimming took 2 bases from V and 9 from J, leaving 5 bases between them. This CDR3 has 11 amino acids. CDR3 loop: CASSLYLEQFF. The DNA for the CDR3 is TGTGCCAGCAGCTTATACCTTGAGCAGTTCTTC.

In the case of this clonotype: Mismatch with germline at one junction end may stem from a read error. The chain combines TRBV4-3 with TRBJ1-2; 9 bases align to TRBD1. This CDR3 region has 14 residues. The germline CDR1 and CDR2 sequences are LGHNA and YSLEER. The CDR3 loop is CACSRDRENYGYTF. The CDR3 DNA is TGCGCCTGCAGCCGGGACAGGGAGAACTATGGCTACACCTTC.